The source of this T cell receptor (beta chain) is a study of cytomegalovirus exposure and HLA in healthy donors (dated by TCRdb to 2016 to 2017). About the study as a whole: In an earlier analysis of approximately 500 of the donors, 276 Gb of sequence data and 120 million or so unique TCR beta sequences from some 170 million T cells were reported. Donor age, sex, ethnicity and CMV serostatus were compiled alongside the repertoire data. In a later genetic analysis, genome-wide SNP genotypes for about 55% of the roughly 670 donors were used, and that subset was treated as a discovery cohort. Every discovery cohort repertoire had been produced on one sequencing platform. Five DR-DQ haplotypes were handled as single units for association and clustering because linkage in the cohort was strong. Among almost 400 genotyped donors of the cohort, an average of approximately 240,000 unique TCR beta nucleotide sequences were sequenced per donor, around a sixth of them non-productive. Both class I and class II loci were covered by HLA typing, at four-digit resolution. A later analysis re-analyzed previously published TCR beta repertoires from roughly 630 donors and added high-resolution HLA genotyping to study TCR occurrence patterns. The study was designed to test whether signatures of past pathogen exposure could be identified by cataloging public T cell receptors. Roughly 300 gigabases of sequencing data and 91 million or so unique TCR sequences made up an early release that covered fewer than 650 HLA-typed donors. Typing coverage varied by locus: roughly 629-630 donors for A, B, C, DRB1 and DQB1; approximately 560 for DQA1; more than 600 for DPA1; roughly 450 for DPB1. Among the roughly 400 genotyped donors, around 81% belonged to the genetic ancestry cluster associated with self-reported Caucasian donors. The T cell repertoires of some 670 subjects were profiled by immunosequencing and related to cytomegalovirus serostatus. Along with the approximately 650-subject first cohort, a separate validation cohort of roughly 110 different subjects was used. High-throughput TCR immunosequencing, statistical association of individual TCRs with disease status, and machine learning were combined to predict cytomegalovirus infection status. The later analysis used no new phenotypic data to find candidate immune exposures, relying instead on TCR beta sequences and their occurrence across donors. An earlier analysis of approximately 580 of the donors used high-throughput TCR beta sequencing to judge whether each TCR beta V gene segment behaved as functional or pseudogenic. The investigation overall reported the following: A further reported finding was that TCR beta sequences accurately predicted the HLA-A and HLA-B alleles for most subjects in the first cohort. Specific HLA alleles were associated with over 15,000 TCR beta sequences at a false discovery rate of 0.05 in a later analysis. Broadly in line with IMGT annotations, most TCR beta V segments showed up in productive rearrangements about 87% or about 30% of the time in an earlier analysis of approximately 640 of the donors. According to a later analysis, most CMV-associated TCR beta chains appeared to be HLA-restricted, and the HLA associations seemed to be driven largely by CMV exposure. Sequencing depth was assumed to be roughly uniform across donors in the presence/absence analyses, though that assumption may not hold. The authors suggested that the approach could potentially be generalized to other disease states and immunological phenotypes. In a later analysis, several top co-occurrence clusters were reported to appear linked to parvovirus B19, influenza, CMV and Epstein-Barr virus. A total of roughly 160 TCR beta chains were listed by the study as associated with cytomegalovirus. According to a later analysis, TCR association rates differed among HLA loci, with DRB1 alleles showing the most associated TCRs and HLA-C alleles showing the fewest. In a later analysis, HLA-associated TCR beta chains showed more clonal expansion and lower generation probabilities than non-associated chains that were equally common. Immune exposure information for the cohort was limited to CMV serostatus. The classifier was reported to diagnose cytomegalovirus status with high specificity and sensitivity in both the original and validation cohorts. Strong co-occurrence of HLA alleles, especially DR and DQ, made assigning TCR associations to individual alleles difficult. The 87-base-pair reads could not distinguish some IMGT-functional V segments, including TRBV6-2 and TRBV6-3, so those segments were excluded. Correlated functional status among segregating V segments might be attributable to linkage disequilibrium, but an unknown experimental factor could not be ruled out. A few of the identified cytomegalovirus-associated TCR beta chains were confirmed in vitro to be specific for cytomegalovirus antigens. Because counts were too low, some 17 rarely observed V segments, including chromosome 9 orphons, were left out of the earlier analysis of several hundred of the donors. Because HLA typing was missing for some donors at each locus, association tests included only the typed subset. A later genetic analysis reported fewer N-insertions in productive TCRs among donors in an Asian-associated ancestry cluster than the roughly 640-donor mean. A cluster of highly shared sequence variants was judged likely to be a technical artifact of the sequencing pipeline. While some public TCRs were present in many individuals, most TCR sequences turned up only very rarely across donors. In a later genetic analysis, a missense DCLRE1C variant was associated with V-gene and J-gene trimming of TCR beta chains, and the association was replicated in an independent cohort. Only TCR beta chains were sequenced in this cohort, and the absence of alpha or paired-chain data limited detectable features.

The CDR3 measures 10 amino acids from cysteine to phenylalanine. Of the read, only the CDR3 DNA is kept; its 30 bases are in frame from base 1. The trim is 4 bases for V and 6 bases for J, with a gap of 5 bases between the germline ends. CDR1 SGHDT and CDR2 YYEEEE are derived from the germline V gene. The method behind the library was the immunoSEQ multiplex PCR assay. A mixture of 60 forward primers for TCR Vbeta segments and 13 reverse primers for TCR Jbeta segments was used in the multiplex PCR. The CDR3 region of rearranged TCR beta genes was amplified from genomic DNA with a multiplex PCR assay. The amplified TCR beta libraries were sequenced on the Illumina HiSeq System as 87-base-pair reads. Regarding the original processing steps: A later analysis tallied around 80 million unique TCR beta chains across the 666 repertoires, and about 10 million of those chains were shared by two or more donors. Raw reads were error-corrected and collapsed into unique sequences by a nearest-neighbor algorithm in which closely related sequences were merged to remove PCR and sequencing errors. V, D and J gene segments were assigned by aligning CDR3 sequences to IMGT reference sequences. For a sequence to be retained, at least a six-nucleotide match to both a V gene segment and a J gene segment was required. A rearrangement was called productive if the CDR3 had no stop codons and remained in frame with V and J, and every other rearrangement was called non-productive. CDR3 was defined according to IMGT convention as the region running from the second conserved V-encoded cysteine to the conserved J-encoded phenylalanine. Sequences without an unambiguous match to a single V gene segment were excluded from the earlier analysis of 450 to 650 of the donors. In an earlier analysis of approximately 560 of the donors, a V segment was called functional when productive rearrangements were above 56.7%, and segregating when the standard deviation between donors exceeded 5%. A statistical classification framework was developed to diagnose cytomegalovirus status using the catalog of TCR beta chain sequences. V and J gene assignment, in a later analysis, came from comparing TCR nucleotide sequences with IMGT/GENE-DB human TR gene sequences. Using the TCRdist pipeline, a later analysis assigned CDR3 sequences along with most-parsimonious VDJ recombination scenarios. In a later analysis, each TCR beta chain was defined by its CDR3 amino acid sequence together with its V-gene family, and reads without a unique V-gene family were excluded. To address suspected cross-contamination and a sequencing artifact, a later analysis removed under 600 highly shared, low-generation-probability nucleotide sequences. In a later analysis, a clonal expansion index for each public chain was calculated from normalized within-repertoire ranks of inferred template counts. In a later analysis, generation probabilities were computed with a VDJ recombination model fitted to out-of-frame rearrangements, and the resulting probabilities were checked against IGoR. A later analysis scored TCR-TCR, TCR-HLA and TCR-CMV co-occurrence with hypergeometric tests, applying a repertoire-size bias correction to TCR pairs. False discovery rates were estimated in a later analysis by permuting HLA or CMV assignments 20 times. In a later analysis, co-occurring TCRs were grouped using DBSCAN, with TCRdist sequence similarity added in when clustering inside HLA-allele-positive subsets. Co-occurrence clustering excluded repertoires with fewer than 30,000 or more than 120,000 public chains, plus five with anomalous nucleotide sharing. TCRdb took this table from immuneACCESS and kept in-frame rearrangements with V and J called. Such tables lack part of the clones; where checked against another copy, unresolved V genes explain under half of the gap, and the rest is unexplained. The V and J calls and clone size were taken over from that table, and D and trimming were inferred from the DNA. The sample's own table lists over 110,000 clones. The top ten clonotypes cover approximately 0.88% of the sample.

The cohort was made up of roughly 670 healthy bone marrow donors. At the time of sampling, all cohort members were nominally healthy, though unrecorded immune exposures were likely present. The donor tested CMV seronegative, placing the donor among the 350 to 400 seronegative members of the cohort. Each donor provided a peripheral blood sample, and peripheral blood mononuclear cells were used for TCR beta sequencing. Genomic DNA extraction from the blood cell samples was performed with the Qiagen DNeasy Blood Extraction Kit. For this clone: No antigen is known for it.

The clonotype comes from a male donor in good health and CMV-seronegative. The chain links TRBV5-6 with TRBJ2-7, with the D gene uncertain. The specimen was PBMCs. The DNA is TGTGCCAGCAGCGGGCGCGAGCAGTACTTC. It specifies CASSGREQYF.